This T cell receptor (beta chain) was recorded in a study of blood T cells in healthy people across ages. Then a second PCR, running about 7 to 11 cycles, was carried out with a sample-barcoded 5' primer and a J-beta primer mix. TCRdb called the 5' RACE reads again in MiXCR, with one record for every CDR3 protein. The sample has about 780,000 distinct CDR3 sequences; 35% to 60% are singletons. Total RNA, at least 5 micrograms per sample, was extracted from PBMCs. The CDR3 length is 16 residues. Per the germline V gene, CDR1 is LGHNA and CDR2 is YSLEER. Germline trimming cut 1 base from V and 6 bases from J; bases unmatched to any gene: 12.

V usage is TRBV4-3 and J usage is TRBJ2-7, with 7 bases lining up with TRBD1. Sequencing used blood. The TCR comes from a man aged 80 or over in good health. The CDR3 is CASSQGTDRPEGEQYF. In nucleotides, the CDR3 is TGCGCCAGCAGCCAAGGAACGGACAGGCCCGAGGGCGAGCAGTACTTC.